Described below is a single TCR beta chain sequence and its context. Its antigen is currently unknown. These data are taken from a study of T cell responses to AZD1222 COVID-19 vaccine. Study findings and constraints: A rise in Spike-specific TCR breadth and depth followed two AZD1222 doses.

Germline lookup yields CDR1 MNHEY and CDR2 SMNVEV (reference sequence). Trimming shortened V by 2 bases and J by 4 bases, and 9 bases separated the two germline ends. This CDR3 has 14 residues. Repertoires were generated with immunoSEQ multiplex PCR, while TCRdb's copy carries only in-frame clones and drops some. Of roughly 120,000 clones in the sample, about 90% are singletons; the top ten hold about 7.7%. It was second doses at about 4 or about 12 weeks that were pooled. The J gene is TRBJ2-1, the V gene TRBV27; weak D call: TRBD1 (5 bases). This specimen consisted of peripheral blood, obtained 28 days after the second AZD1222 dose. This sequence was found in an adult who received the AZD1222 COVID-19 vaccine. The CDR3: CASSLQGKYNEQFF. The DNA of the CDR3 is TGTGCCAGCAGTTTACAGGGAAAGTACAATGAGCAGTTCTTC.